These T cell receptor beta chains were read from a single sample in a study of T cell responses to AZD1222 COVID-19 vaccine. TCRdb's copy holds only in-frame clones and misses some; the assay was immunoSEQ multiplex PCR. Among around 100,000 clones listed, just under 95% were seen once. Sequences were derived from peripheral blood, sampled on day 0 of AZD1222 vaccination. Receptor source: an adult in good health. Both conserved end residues are trimmed from each CDR3. Not all rows give a size; the values are once, few, many and, for expanded clones, a class.

j_call,clone_size,cdr3_length,v_call,cdr3_aa
TRBJ1-2,NA,11,TRBV6-5,ASSRTGDYGYT
TRBJ1-4,NA,13,TRBV6-6,ASRAPERTNEKLF
TRBJ2-7,NA,10,TRBV2,ASRRGSYEQY
TRBJ2-3,NA,11,TRBV10-3,AIGQGAGDTQY
TRBJ1-6,NA,13,TRBV5-4,ASSLPGTGLSPLH
TRBJ1-1,once,11,TRBV6-5,ASSKQGSTEAF
TRBJ2-1,NA,9,TRBV29-1,SVSRGNEQF
TRBJ2-3,NA,10,TRBV3-1/TRBV3-2,ASSSVSDTQY
TRBJ2-3,NA,14,TRBV5-4,ASSWGGTAFEPTQY
TRBJ1-2,NA,15,TRBV27,ASSLALTGTGEDGYT
TRBJ2-1,NA,10,TRBV12-3/TRBV12-4,ASSQEGNEQF
TRBJ2-3,NA,14,TRBV19,ASSPLIGGATDTQY
TRBJ1-2,NA,12,TRBV9,ASSVFEADYGYT
TRBJ2-7,NA,12,TRBV2,ASQEAGGIHEQY
TRBJ1-2,NA,16,TRBV12-5,ASGELGGALHPNYGYT
TRBJ1-2,NA,11,TRBV5-8,ASSFSPGNGYT
TRBJ2-1,once,11,TRBV4-3,ASSQVGGNEQF
TRBJ2-2,NA,12,TRBV19,ASTHEGHTGELF
TRBJ1-2,NA,10,TRBV28,ASSLKGYGYT
TRBJ1-2,NA,14,TRBV13,ASSFVDNRGDYGYT
TRBJ2-7,NA,12,TRBV5-1,ASSGGDRNYEQY
TRBJ1-6,NA,13,TRBV7-8,ASSPKVGFESPLH
TRBJ1-1,NA,15,TRBV27,ASRGSGGPTANTEAF
TRBJ1-3,NA,12,TRBV2,ASIALRSGNTIY
TRBJ1-3,NA,13,TRBV9,ASSDRGLSGNTIY
TRBJ2-3,NA,16,TRBV6-6,ASSLRPHAGDRTDTQY
TRBJ1-5,NA,10,TRBV28,ASMGSDQPQH
TRBJ1-1,once,13,TRBV7-6,ASSLDEGMNTEAF
TRBJ2-3,NA,15,TRBV19,ASSIDHEAGDTDTQY
TRBJ2-7,once,13,TRBV3-1/TRBV3-2,ASSVPVGAGYEQY
TRBJ1-3,few,12,TRBV6-5,ASSYGRSGNTIY
TRBJ1-3,NA,13,TRBV19,ASSSDSNSGNTIY
TRBJ1-2,NA,9,TRBV6-1,ASSEGYGYT
TRBJ1-3,NA,14,TRBV5-4,ASSFGGGESGNTIY
TRBJ1-1,NA,10,TRBV28,ATAGGNTEAF
TRBJ1-1,NA,12,TRBV19,ASSILGMNTEAF
TRBJ2-7,NA,14,TRBV4-3,ASSHSATGHAYEQY
TRBJ2-7,NA,12,TRBV19,ASSIPGRHYEQY
TRBJ1-4,NA,12,TRBV2,ASTRDATNEKLF
TRBJ2-7,NA,10,TRBV3-1/TRBV3-2,ASSQDSYEQY
TRBJ1-2,NA,14,TRBV11-2,ASSLGRQGWSYGYT
TRBJ2-3,NA,13,TRBV7-3,ASSLWGLSTDTQY
TRBJ2-1,NA,13,TRBV5-1,ASSLRVAGDNEQF
TRBJ1-1,NA,11,TRBV2,ASSPADREEAF
TRBJ2-1,NA,14,TRBV7-6,ASSSWGESSYNEQF
TRBJ2-3,NA,12,TRBV18,ASSPLGDADTQY
TRBJ2-1,NA,14,TRBV19,ASSIAGTGSQNEQF
TRBJ1-2,NA,10,TRBV7-9,ASGQTNYGYT
TRBJ1-1,NA,9,TRBV30,AWSVFDSLF
TRBJ2-7,NA,13,TRBV7-6,ASSLGGTGAGEQY
TRBJ1-4,NA,12,TRBV5-5,ASSLRPGGEKLF
TRBJ1-2,NA,14,TRBV7-9,ASSSPTGEFNYGYT